This T cell receptor (beta chain) appears in the sequencing data of a study of lymphopenia after photon versus proton radiotherapy. Findings and limits, study-wide: After lymphocyte nadir, photon-treated repertoires showed oligoclonal expansion, especially CD8+ Temra. Proton therapy kept repertoires fairly stable, unlike photons, which gained effector/memory cells.

The CDR3 is 16 amino acids. Trimming took 2 bases from V and 0 from J; bases not matched to a gene: 3. The V gene's germline CDR1 is SGHTA and CDR2 FQGTGA. With regard to this clone: Its antigen is not identified.

Method: immunoSEQ multiplex PCR; TCRdb's copy keeps in-frame clones and lacks some. Among tens of thousands of clones listed, 89% were seen once. Sequenced here: peripheral blood, sampled from a patient treated with proton-based radiotherapy. The V call is TRBV7-3, the J call TRBJ2-2, with TRBD2 matching over 7 bases. This TCR was sampled from a woman in her sixties or seventies with pancreatic cancer. Some clones in this sample may be carry-over from other donors' samples. The CDR3 DNA reads TGTGCCAGCAGCTTATACGCGGGGGCGAACACCGGGGAGCTGTTTTTT. Translation gives CASSLYAGANTGELFF.